Listed here is a single TCR beta chain. Its cognate antigen is unknown. V gave up 2 bases and J gave up 6 bases; unmatched junction bases: 7. This CDR3 has 14 amino acids. Looked up from germline, CDR1 is GTSNPN and CDR2 is SVGIG (reference sequence). The study reverse transcribed the entire isolated RNA, so it sequenced expressed TCRB transcripts. The average output of naive, central memory and regulatory T cell samples was millions of reads. Assay used: immunoSEQ multiplex PCR; TCRdb lists only in-frame clones, some missing. The repertoire holds under 300,000 clones, with around 16% as singletons. The sample originates from a study of beta chain features in type 1 diabetes. Findings and limits, study-wide: Significant though moderate, a shortening of TCRB CDR3s appeared in all four CD4+ subsets of Type 1 diabetes patients. For patients, the naive, central memory and Treg TCRB repertoires appeared more alike than for healthy donors.

Populations obtained by sorting all exceeded 95% purity. The chain is built from TRBV30 and TRBJ1-1, with TRBD1 matching 9 bases. The clonotype comes from a man aged 30 to 39 with type 1 diabetes. Sequencing was done on a sample of naive CD4+ T cells from blood. The CDR3 loop is CAWSLRTGEAEAFF. The CDR3 DNA reads as TGTGCCTGGAGTCTTCGGACAGGGGAGGCTGAAGCTTTCTTT.